These 2 T cell receptor beta chains originate from one sample sequenced in a study of shared clonotypes between healthy human individuals. Generated by immunoSEQ multiplex PCR, the TCRdb table keeps only in-frame clones and is missing some. The repertoire holds about 1.1 million clones, with 77% as singletons. What was sequenced was memory CD4+ T cells from PBMCs. Subset defined: CD45RA-negative fraction. Every receptor here comes from a man younger than 35 in good health. Some clones in this sample may be carry-over from other donors' samples.

This clone was observed once. The rearrangement uses TRBV28 and TRBJ2-1, with 8 positions matching TRBD2. The germline gives CDR1 MDHEN, CDR2 SYDVKM. The CDR3 runs 17 residues. J was trimmed by 4 bases and V by 2 bases; bases with no gene match: 10. CDR3 region: CASSLGWKAGAYNEQFF. The CDR3 nucleotides read TGTGCCAGCAGTTTAGGGTGGAAAGCGGGGGCATACAATGAGCAGTTCTTC.

Points on this clone: Other DNA variants within this sample encode the same CDR3. The rearrangement links TRBV28 to TRBJ1-1; D is unclear. Germline V gene sequence: CDR1 MDHEN, CDR2 SYDVKM. This CDR3 spans 13 amino acids. Trimming cost V 3 bases and J 1 base, with 6 bases left between them. The CDR3 loop reads CASSLLQNTEAFF. CDR3 nucleotide sequence: TGTGCCAGCAGTTTGCTCCAGAACACTGAAGCTTTCTTT.